These 28 T cell receptor beta chains were all obtained from the same sample, sequenced in a study of PD-L1 blockade in urothelial cancer. The protocol was immunoSEQ multiplex PCR, while the TCRdb copy is restricted to in-frame clones and leaves out a portion. The repertoire has over 65,000 clones, less than 90% of them found once; the top ten carry about 4.7%. The sequencing here drew on PBMCs, taken around atezolizumab (anti-PD-L1) treatment. These receptors all come from a man in his 70s with urothelial cancer.

This clone was recorded a few times. V gene TRBV4-1 combines with J gene TRBJ2-5; 11 nucleotides agree with TRBD2. The CDR3 has 16 residues. Losses at the gene ends were 0 bases for V and 1 base for J; bases not matched to a gene: 1. The germline V gene encodes CDR1 MGHRA and CDR2 YSYEKL. CDR3 DNA: TGCGCCAGCAGCCAAGATGGGACTAGCGGCCAAGAGACCCAGTACTTC. Translating gives CASSQDGTSGQETQYF.

V usage is TRBV21-1 and J usage is TRBJ2-3; the D call TRBD2 from the table was never checked on the DNA. TRBV21-1 is labeled a pseudogene. CDR3 length: 14 residues. The CDR3 region has the DNA TGTGCCAGCAGCCGGGACTACGTGGGAGATACGCAGTATTTT. Protein product: CASSRDYVGDTQYF.

The DNA for the CDR3 is TGCGCCAGCAGCCCAGTGGGGGGACAGTCCTACGAGCAGTACTTC. Translated, it gives CASSPVGGQSYEQYF. The chain is built from TRBV5-1 and TRBJ2-7, with D maybe TRBD1 (7 bases). V was trimmed by 4 bases and J by 1 base, leaving 15 bases between them. Germline V gene lookup returns CDR1 SGHRS and CDR2 YFSETQ. This CDR3 comprises 15 residues. Full variable domain (missing parts from reference TRBV5-1 and TRBJ2-7): KAGVTQTPRYLIKTRGQQVTLSCSPISGHRSVSWYQQTPGQGLQFLFEYFSETQRNKGNFPGRFSGRQFSNSRSEMNVSTLELGDSALYLCASSPVGGQSYEQYFGPGTRLTVT.

J is TRBJ2-7 and V is TRBV5-4, with TRBD2 identical over 10 bases. The CDR3 is made up of 16 amino acids. Losses at the gene ends were 4 bases for V and 2 bases for J; bases not matched to a gene: 9. CDR1 is SGHNT and CDR2 is YYREEE in the germline V gene (reference sequence). CDR3 loop: CASSGSSSGSTYEQYF. As DNA, the CDR3 is TGTGCCAGCAGCGGTAGTTCTAGCGGGAGTACCTACGAGCAGTACTTC.

The chain has TRBV5-4 and TRBJ2-1, with 14 bases identical to TRBD2. Looked up from germline, CDR1 is SGHNT and CDR2 is YYREEE (reference sequence). This CDR3 has 15 amino acids. After removal of 4 bases from V and 6 bases from J, the junction contained 3 bases not matched to a gene. CDR3 bases: TGTGCCAGCAGCCTAGGGACTAGCGGGAGCAATGAGCAGTTCTTC. Translating it yields CASSLGTSGSNEQFF.

This chain connects TRBV5-1 to TRBJ2-1; the D gene is possibly TRBD1 (5 bases). Trimming removed 3 bases at V and 6 bases at J, with 13 bases between. Germline-derived CDR1 and CDR2 are SGHRS and YFSETQ. The CDR3 loop spans 14 amino acids. The CDR3, as DNA: TGCGCCAGCAGCTCGAGCCGGACAAGCAATGAGCAGTTCTTC. Translation gives CASSSSRTSNEQFF.

The chain combines TRBV5-1 with TRBJ2-7; possibly TRBD2 for D (6 bases). CDR1 and CDR2 from the germline V gene are SGHRS and YFSETQ. The CDR3 loop spans 13 amino acids. Trimming cost V 3 bases and J 6 bases, with 13 bases left between them. The DNA of the CDR3 is TGCGCCAGCAGCTCAGCGGGCCTCCGCGAGCAGTACTTC. As protein: CASSSAGLREQYF.

This chain connects TRBV2 to TRBJ2-1; 7 bases line up with TRBD2. In germline, CDR1 is SNHLY, CDR2 FYNNEI. The CDR3 is 12 residues long. The ends lost 6 bases at V and 8 bases at J; junction bases unmatched: 4. The CDR3 DNA sequence: TGTGCCAGCAGAAGGGAGGGGCATGAGCAGTTCTTC. This codes for CASRREGHEQFF. Supplemented by reference TRBV2 and TRBJ2-1, the full variable domain reads EPEVTQTPSHQVTQMGQEVILRCVPISNHLYFYWYRQILGQKVEFLVSFYNNEISEKSEIFDDQFSVERPDGSNFTLKIRSTKLEDSAMYFCASRREGHEQFFGPGTRLTVL.

The chain couples TRBV28 to TRBJ2-7; D perhaps matches TRBD2 (6 bases). Germline V CDR1 and CDR2: MDHEN, SYDVKM. Trimming shortened V by 4 bases and J by 2 bases, and 21 bases separated the two germline ends. CDR3 length equals 17 residues. The CDR3 protein is CASSSPGTYEEPYEQYF. The CDR3 region has the DNA TGTGCCAGCAGTTCGCCCGGGACTTATGAAGAACCCTACGAGCAGTACTTC.

The chain uses TRBV6-5 and TRBJ2-3; TRBD2 agrees at 13 bases. Trimming cost V 8 bases and J 5 bases; bases outside gene matches: 4. The CDR3 runs 14 residues. Germline-derived CDR1 and CDR2 are MNHEY and SVGAGI. The DNA for the CDR3 is TGTGCCAGCGGGGGACTAGCGGGAAAAGATACGCAGTATTTT. Amino acid sequence: CASGGLAGKDTQYF.

The chain carries TRBV7-9 and TRBJ1-1; a weak D match, TRBD1 (5 bases). The CDR3 extends over 13 amino acids. Per the germline V gene, CDR1 is SEHNR and CDR2 is FQNEAQ (reference sequence). Trimming pared 5 bases from V and 4 bases from J, leaving 11 bases between. The CDR3 protein is CASSQGIPTEAFF. The CDR3 DNA sequence: TGTGCCAGCAGCCAGGGCATCCCCACTGAAGCTTTCTTT.

This chain links TRBV5-1 with TRBJ2-7; D may be TRBD2 (5 bases). Trimming took off 0 bases at V and 6 bases at J, with 13 bases between the two ends. CDR1 and CDR2 (germline): SGHRS, YFSETQ. This CDR3 has 14 amino acids. CDR3: CASSLGDSRGEQYF. The CDR3 DNA reads as TGCGCCAGCAGCTTGGGTGACTCCCGGGGCGAGCAGTACTTC.

The chain employs TRBV11-2 and TRBJ2-1, with 14 bases identical to TRBD2. V lost 4 bases, J lost 7 bases, and 15 bases stayed unmatched. The germline CDR1 and CDR2 sequences are SGHAT and FQNNGV. This CDR3 has 19 residues. The CDR3, as DNA: TGTGCCAGCAGCTCCAACATTCCGGGACTAGCGGGAGTGGGGAATGAGCAGTTCTTC. Its translation is CASSSNIPGLAGVGNEQFF.

J is TRBJ2-2 and V is TRBV19; weak D call: TRBD1 (5 bases). The CDR3 has 15 residues. CDR1 is LNHDA and CDR2 is SQIVND in the germline V gene (reference sequence). The ends were cut back, 7 bases at V and 4 bases at J, with 16 bases in the middle. The DNA for the CDR3 is TGTGCCAGTACCTCGATGGGGCAGGGCACCGGGGAGCTGTTTTTT. It specifies CASTSMGQGTGELFF.

V and J are TRBV19 and TRBJ2-3, with 9 bases identical to TRBD2. Looked up from germline, CDR1 is LNHDA and CDR2 is SQIVND (reference sequence). V lost 1 base to trimming and J lost 1 base; unmatched junction nucleotides: 9. CDR3 size: 18 residues. The CDR3 protein is CASSIAPLAGLGTDTQYF. In DNA, the CDR3 is TGTGCCAGTAGTATAGCCCCTCTAGCGGGATTAGGCACAGATACGCAGTATTTT.

The rearrangement links TRBV10-3 to TRBJ2-1; 11 bases align to TRBD2. J lost 7 bases, V lost 8 bases, and 4 bases had no gene match. CDR1 and CDR2 from the germline V gene are ENHRY and SYGVKD. The CDR3 length is 13 residues. The CDR3 DNA follows: TGTGCCATCGCCGCTAGCGGGAGGAATGAGCAGTTCTTC. Protein product: CAIAASGRNEQFF.

The chain carries TRBV5-1 and TRBJ1-1; D gene uncertain. This CDR3 comprises 16 residues. Germline CDR1 is SGHRS and CDR2 is YFSETQ. V lost 0 bases and J lost 3, with 15 bases in between. DNA for the CDR3: TGCGCCAGCAGCTTGGTCGGGAATCCCCTCCACACTGAAGCTTTCTTT. It is translated as CASSLVGNPLHTEAFF. Combining the CDR3 with reference TRBV5-1 and TRBJ1-1 gives the whole variable domain KAGVTQTPRYLIKTRGQQVTLSCSPISGHRSVSWYQQTPGQGLQFLFEYFSETQRNKGNFPGRFSGRQFSNSRSEMNVSTLELGDSALYLCASSLVGNPLHTEAFFGQGTRLTVV.

The genes are TRBV7-9 and TRBJ2-6, with a weak D call TRBD2 (5 bases). The V gene lost 5 bases and the J gene lost 3 bases, with 14 bases spanning the gap. The CDR3 runs 16 residues. Germline values: CDR1 SEHNR, CDR2 FQNEAQ (reference sequence). The DNA of the CDR3 is TGTGCCAGCAGCCTTAGTATCGGGGTTGGGGCCAACGTCCTGACTTTC. Translating it yields CASSLSIGVGANVLTF.

This clone was seen at least ten times. This sequence joins TRBV5-1 and TRBJ2-7; 9 positions agree with TRBD2. Per the germline V gene, CDR1 is SGHRS and CDR2 is YFSETQ. V dropped 4 bases and J dropped 5; count of bases not matched to a gene: 10. The CDR3 covers 15 residues. CDR3: CASSDDSGSGNEQYF. As DNA, the CDR3 is TGCGCCAGCAGCGATGATAGCGGGAGTGGTAACGAGCAGTACTTC. Full variable domain (rest looked up from reference TRBV5-1 and TRBJ2-7): KAGVTQTPRYLIKTRGQQVTLSCSPISGHRSVSWYQQTPGQGLQFLFEYFSETQRNKGNFPGRFSGRQFSNSRSEMNVSTLELGDSALYLCASSDDSGSGNEQYFGPGTRLTVT.

This rearrangement joins TRBV18 to TRBJ2-6; D gene unclear. Trimming took 3 bases from V and 2 from J, leaving 8 bases between them. Germline assignment: CDR1 KGHSH and CDR2 LQKENI. The CDR3 covers 15 residues. The CDR3 loop reads CASSPQVPGANVLTF. The CDR3 DNA follows: TGTGCCAGCTCACCTCAGGTGCCTGGGGCCAACGTCCTGACTTTC.

This rearrangement joins TRBV5-1 to TRBJ2-7; maybe TRBD2 (6 bases). The CDR3 extends over 13 amino acids. Looked up from germline, CDR1 is SGHRS and CDR2 is YFSETQ. V lost 4 bases to trimming and J lost 7 bases, with 15 bases between them. CDR3 protein: CASSVGLPGEQYF. CDR3 sequence (DNA): TGCGCCAGCAGCGTGGGACTCCCGGGTGAGCAGTACTTC.

The chain uses TRBV27 and TRBJ1-2, with TRBD1 matching over 10 bases. Losses at the gene ends were 4 bases for V and 6 bases for J; bases not matched to a gene: 8. CDR1 is MNHEY, CDR2 SMNVEV, per germline (reference sequence). There are 15 residues in the CDR3. The CDR3 spells CASSSRRTGGDGYTF. The CDR3 DNA is TGTGCCAGCAGTTCCAGACGGACAGGGGGGGATGGCTACACCTTC.

This chain links TRBV6-1 with TRBJ1-2, with 9 bases aligning to TRBD1. This CDR3 spans 15 amino acids. Germline V gene data show CDR1 as MNHNS and CDR2 as SASEGT. V lost 3 bases to trimming and J lost 5 bases; unmatched junction nucleotides: 7. Written as DNA, the CDR3 is TGTGCCAGCAGTGACGTCTCGACAGGGGGGTATGGCTACACCTTC. Its translation: CASSDVSTGGYGYTF.

CDR3 sequence: CASSLQTGGSELFF. The CDR3 bases are TGTGCCAGCAGCTTACAAACAGGGGGGTCCGAACTGTTTTTT. The chain combines TRBV7-8 with TRBJ1-4; TRBD1 aligns across 8 bases. Unmatched junction bases numbered 8, after V lost 2 bases and J lost 12 bases. Germline V lookup: CDR1 SGHVS, CDR2 FQNEAQ. The CDR3 contains 14 residues.

This chain uses TRBV7-8 with TRBJ2-5; TRBD2 aligns across 13 bases. Germline CDR1 SGHVS, CDR2 FQNEAQ. V shed 6 bases and J 5 bases; nucleotides not matched to a gene: 12. The CDR3 has 17 amino acids. In nucleotides, the CDR3 is TGTGCCAGCAGACCTACCGGACTAGCGGGAGTAAGGGAGACCCAGTACTTC. This sequence encodes CASRPTGLAGVRETQYF.

This chain links TRBV28 with TRBJ2-1, with D uncertain. CDR3 length: 13 residues. The V gene's germline CDR1 is MDHEN and CDR2 SYDVKM. V was clipped by 3 bases and J by 5 bases, with 8 bases between them. The CDR3 nucleotides are TGTGCCAGCAGTTTTACTCCTAACAATGAGCAGTTCTTC. This encodes CASSFTPNNEQFF.

In nucleotides, the CDR3 is TGTGCCAGCTCACTAAACACCGGGGAGCTGTTTTTT. Translating gives CASSLNTGELFF. This chain links TRBV18 with TRBJ2-2; D not resolved. Germline assignment: CDR1 KGHSH and CDR2 LQKENI. Trimming cost V 4 bases and J 2 bases, with 2 bases left between them. This CDR3 contains 12 residues.

The chain is built from TRBV5-8 and TRBJ2-3; TRBD2 agrees at 7 bases. The CDR3 spans 15 residues. Germline CDR1 and CDR2: SGHTS and YDEGEE. Trimming took 0 bases from V and 6 from J; bases not matched to a gene: 7. For the CDR3, the DNA is TGTGCCAGCAGCTTGGGACGGGGCGGGAGTGATACGCAGTATTTT. It specifies CASSLGRGGSDTQYF.